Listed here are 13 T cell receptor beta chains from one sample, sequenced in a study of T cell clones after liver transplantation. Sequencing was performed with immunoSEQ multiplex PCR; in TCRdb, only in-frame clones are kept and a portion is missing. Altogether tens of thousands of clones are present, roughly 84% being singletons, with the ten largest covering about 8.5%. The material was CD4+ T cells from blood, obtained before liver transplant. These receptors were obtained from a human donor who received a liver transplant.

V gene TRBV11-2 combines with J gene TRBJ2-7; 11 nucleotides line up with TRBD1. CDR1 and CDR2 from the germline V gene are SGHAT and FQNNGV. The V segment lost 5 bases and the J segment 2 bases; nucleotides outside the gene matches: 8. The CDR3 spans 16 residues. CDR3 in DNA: TGTGCCAGCAGCCGTAACCCGGGACAGGGGGCCTACGAGCAGTACTTC. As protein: CASSRNPGQGAYEQYF.

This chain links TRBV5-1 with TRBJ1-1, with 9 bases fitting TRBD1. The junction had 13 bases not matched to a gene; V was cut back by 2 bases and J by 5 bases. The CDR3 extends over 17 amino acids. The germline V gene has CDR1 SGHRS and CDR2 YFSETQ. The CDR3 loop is CASSLMTGGSPGTEAFF. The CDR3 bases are TGCGCCAGCAGCTTAATGACAGGGGGTTCACCAGGGACTGAAGCTTTCTTT. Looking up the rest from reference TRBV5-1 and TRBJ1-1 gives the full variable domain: KAGVTQTPRYLIKTRGQQVTLSCSPISGHRSVSWYQQTPGQGLQFLFEYFSETQRNKGNFPGRFSGRQFSNSRSEMNVSTLELGDSALYLCASSLMTGGSPGTEAFFGQGTRLTVV.

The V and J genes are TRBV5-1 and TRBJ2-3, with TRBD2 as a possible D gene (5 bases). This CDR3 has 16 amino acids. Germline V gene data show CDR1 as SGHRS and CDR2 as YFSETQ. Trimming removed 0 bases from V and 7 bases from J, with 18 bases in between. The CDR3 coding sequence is TGCGCCAGCAGCTTGGAGGGCCGGGGTGAAAGGCATACGCAGTATTTT. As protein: CASSLEGRGERHTQYF.

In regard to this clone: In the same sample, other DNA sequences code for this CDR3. The CDR3 sequence is CASSVVANTGELFF. The CDR3 DNA reads TGTGCCAGCAGCGTAGTAGCGAACACCGGGGAGCTGTTTTTT. The chain employs TRBV9 and TRBJ2-2; D is ambiguous. Trimming shortened V by 0 bases and J by 0 bases, and 3 bases separated the two germline ends. Germline CDR1 reads SGDLS; CDR2 reads YYNGEE. This CDR3 region has 14 residues.

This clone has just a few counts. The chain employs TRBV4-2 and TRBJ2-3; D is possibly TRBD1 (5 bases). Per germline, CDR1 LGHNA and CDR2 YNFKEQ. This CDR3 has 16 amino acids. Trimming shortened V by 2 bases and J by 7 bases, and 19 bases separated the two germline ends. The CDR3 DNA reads TGTGCCAGCAGCCAAACCCCCAGGGCCCGAGGAAATACGCAGTATTTT. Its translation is CASSQTPRARGNTQYF.

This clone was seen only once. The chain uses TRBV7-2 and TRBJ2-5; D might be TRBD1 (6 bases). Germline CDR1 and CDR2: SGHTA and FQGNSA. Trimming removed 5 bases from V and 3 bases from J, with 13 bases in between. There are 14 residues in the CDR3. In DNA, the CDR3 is TGTGCCAGCAGCCAACGGAGGACAGAAGAGACCCAGTACTTC. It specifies CASSQRRTEETQYF. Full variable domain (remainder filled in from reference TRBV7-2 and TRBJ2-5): GAGVSQSPSNKVTEKGKDVELRCDPISGHTALYWYRQSLGQGLEFLIYFQGNSAPDKSGLPSDRFSAERTGGSVSTLTIQRTQQEDSAVYLCASSQRRTEETQYFGPGTRLLVL.

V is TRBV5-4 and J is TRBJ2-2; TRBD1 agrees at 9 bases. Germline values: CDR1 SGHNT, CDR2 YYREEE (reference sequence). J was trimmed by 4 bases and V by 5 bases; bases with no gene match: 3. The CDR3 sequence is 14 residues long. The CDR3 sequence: CASSRTGATGELFF. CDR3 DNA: TGTGCCAGCAGTCGGACAGGGGCCACCGGGGAGCTGTTTTTT. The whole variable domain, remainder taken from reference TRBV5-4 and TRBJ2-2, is ETGVTQSPTHLIKTRGQQVTLRCSSQSGHNTVSWYQQALGQGPQFIFQYYREEENGRGNFPPRFSGLQFPNYSSELNVNALELDDSALYLCASSRTGATGELFFGEGSRLTVL.

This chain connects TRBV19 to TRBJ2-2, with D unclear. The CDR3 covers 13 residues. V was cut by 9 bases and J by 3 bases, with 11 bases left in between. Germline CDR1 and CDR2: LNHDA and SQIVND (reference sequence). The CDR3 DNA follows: TGTGCCAGCCGAGACGGATACACCGGGGAGCTGTTTTTT. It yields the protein CASRDGYTGELFF.

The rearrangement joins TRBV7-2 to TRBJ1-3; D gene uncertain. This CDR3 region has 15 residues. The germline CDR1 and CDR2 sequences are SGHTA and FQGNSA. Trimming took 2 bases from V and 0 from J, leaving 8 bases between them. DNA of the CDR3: TGTGCCAGCAGCTTATACCTTACCTCTGGAAACACCATATATTTT. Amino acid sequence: CASSLYLTSGNTIYF.

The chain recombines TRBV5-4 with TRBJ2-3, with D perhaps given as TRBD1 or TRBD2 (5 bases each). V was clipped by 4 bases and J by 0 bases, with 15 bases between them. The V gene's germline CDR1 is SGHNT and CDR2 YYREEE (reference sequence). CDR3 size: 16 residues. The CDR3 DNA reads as TGTGCCAGCAGCGGACCGGGACCGCTAAGCACAGATACGCAGTATTTT. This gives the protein CASSGPGPLSTDTQYF. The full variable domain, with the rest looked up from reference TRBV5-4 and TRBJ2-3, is ETGVTQSPTHLIKTRGQQVTLRCSSQSGHNTVSWYQQALGQGPQFIFQYYREEENGRGNFPPRFSGLQFPNYSSELNVNALELDDSALYLCASSGPGPLSTDTQYFGPGTRLTVL.

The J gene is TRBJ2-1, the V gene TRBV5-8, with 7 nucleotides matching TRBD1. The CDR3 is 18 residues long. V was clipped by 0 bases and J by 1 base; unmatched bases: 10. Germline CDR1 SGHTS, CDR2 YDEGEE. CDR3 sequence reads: CASSLVLQGTGSYNEQFF. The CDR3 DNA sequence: TGTGCCAGCAGCTTGGTGTTACAGGGGACCGGTTCCTACAATGAGCAGTTCTTC.

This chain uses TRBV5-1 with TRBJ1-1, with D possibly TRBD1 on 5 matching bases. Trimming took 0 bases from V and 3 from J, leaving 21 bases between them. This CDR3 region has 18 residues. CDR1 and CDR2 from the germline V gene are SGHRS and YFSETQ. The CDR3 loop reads CASSLEFHRTGIYTEAFF. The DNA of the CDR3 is TGCGCCAGCAGCTTGGAATTTCACAGGACGGGCATCTACACTGAAGCTTTCTTT.

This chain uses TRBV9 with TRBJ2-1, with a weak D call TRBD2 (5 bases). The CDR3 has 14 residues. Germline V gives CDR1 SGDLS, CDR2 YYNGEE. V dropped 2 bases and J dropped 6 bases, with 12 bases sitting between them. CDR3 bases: TGTGCCAGCAGCGTGGGAGTAGGAACCAATGAGCAGTTCTTC. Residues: CASSVGVGTNEQFF.